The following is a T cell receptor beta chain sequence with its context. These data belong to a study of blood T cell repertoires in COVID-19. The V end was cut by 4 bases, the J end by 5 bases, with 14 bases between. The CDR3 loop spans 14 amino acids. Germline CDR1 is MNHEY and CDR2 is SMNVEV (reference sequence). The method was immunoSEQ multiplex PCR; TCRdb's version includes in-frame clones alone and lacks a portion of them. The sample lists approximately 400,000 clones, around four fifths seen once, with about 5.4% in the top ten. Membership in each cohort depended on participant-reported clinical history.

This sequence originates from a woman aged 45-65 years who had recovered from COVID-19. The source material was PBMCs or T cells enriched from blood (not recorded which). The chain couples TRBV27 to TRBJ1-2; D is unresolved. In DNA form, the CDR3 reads TGTGCCAGCAGTTCATGGGCAGCCCCTTATGGCTACACCTTC. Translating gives CASSSWAAPYGYTF.